The 3 T cell receptor beta chains presented below share a single source sample, sequenced in a study of prognosis after radiotherapy for stage I lung cancer. Multiplex PCR in two rounds served to amplify TCR beta CDR3 from genomic DNA. First-round PCR amplification was performed with primers specific to each TRBV and TRBJ gene. One entry per CDR3 protein results from TCRdb running MiXCR on the multiplex PCR reads. The sample contains some 16,000 distinct CDR3 sequences, 29% of which appear only once. The sequences come from PBMCs, collected before or after stereotactic body radiation therapy (not recorded which). Receptors originate from a donor at least 50 years old with non-small cell lung cancer.

Many counts were recorded for this clonotype. The chain carries TRBV7-3 and TRBJ2-5; possibly TRBD2 for D (6 bases). CDR1 is SGHTA, CDR2 FQGTGA, per germline. The CDR3 covers 14 residues. V lost 0 bases and J lost 5, with 10 bases in between. CDR3 bases: TGTGCCAGCAGCTTAACCCCTCGGGGGGAGACCCAGTACTTC. As protein: CASSLTPRGETQYF.

This clonotype was observed many times. The chain employs TRBV12-3 or TRBV12-4 and TRBJ2-2; the D gene is possibly TRBD1 (6 bases). This CDR3 spans 12 amino acids. V lost 7 bases and J lost 7, with 10 bases in between. This CDR3 is CASTLQGGELFF. In DNA form, the CDR3 reads TGTGCCAGCACTCTACAGGGCGGGGAGCTGTTTTTT.

This clonotype showed up just once. The chain carries TRBV6-2 or TRBV6-3 and TRBJ2-7, with D perhaps matching TRBD2 (6 bases). The ends were cut back, 5 bases at V and 7 bases at J, with 18 bases in the middle. This CDR3 has 14 amino acids. Germline V gene lookup returns CDR1 MNHEY and CDR2 SVGEGT. CDR3 nucleotides: TGTGCCAGCAGTGATCCCGGACTATCGGGTGAGCAGTACTTC. Translation gives CASSDPGLSGEQYF.